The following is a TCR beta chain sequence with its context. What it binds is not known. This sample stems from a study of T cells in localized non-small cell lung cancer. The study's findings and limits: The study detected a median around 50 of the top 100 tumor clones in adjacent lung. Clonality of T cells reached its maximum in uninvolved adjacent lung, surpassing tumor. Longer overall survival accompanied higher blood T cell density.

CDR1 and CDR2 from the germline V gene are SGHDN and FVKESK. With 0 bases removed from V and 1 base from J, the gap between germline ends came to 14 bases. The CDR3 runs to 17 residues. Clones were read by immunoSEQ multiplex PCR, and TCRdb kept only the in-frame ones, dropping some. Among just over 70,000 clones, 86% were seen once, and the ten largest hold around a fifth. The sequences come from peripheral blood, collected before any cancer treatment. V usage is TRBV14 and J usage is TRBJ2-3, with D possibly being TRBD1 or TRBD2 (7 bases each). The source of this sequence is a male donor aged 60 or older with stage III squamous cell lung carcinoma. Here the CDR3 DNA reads TGTGCCAGCAGCCAAGATCGGGCAGGGGGGGGCACAGATACGCAGTATTTT. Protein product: CASSQDRAGGGTDTQYF.